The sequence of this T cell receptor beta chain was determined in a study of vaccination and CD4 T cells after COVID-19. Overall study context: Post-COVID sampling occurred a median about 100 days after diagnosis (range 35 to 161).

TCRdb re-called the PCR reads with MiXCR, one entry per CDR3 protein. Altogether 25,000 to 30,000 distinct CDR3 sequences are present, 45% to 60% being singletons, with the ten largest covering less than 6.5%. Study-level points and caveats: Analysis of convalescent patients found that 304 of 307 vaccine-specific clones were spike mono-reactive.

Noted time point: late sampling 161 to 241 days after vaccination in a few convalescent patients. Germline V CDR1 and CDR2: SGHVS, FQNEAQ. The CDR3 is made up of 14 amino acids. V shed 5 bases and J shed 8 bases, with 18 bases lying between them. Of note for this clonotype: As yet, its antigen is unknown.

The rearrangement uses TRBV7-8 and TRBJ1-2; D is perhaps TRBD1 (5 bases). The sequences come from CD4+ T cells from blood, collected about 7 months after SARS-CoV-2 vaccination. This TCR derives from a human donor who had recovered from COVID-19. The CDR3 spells CASSKRGPSEGYTF. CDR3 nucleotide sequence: TGTGCCAGCAGCAAGCGGGGCCCGTCAGAGGGCTACACCTTC.